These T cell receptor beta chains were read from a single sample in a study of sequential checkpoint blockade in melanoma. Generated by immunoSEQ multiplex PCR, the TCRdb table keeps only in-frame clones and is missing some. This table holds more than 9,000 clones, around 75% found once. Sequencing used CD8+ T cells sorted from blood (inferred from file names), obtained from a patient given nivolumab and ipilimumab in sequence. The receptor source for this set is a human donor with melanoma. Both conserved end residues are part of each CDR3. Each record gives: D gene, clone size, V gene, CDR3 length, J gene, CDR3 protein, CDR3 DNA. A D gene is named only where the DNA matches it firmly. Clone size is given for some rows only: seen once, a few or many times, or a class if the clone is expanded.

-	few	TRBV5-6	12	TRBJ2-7	CASSLEAGEQYF	TGTGCCAGCAGCTTGGAGGCAGGCGAGCAGTACTTC
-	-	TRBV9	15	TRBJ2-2	CASSFIGANTGELFF	TGTGCCAGCAGCTTTATCGGAGCGAACACCGGGGAGCTGTTTTTT
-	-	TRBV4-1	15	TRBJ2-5	CASSPRTGFSETQYF	TGCGCCAGCAGCCCACGAACAGGGTTTTCGGAGACCCAGTACTTC
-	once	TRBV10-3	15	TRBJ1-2	CAISQRDSKGDGYTF	TGTGCCATCAGCCAACGGGATTCAAAGGGGGATGGCTACACCTTC
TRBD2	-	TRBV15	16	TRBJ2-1	CATSRATSGRWNEQFF	TGTGCCACCAGCAGAGCGACTAGCGGGAGATGGAATGAGCAGTTCTTC
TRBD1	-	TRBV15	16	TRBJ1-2	CATSRTGTGYNYGYTF	TGTGCCACCAGCAGAACCGGGACAGGGTATAACTATGGCTACACCTTC
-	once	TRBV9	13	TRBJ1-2	CASTLGSDYGYTF	TGTGCCAGCACCCTAGGGAGCGACTATGGCTACACCTTC
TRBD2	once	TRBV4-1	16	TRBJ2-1	CASSRLTGGSLNEQFF	TGCGCCAGCAGCCGCCTAACGGGCGGGAGCCTGAATGAGCAGTTCTTC
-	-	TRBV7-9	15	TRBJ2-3	CASSPPGVSTDTQYF	TGTGCCAGCAGCCCCCCTGGAGTGAGCACAGATACGCAGTATTTT
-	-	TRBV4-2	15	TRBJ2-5	CASSQGTGFQETQYF	TGTGCCAGCAGCCAAGGAACGGGTTTCCAAGAGACCCAGTACTTC
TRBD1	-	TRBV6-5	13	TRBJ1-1	CASSYARGYEAFF	TGTGCCAGCAGTTACGCCAGGGGGTACGAAGCTTTCTTT
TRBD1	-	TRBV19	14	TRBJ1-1	CASSTKTGLTEAFF	TGTGCCAGTAGTACCAAGACAGGGCTAACTGAAGCTTTCTTT
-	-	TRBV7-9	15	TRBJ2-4	CASSSGLLAKNIQYF	TGTGCCAGCAGTTCGGGACTCCTAGCCAAAAACATTCAGTACTTC
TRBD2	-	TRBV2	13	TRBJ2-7	CASSGPPGREQYF	TGTGCCAGCAGTGGTCCCCCCGGGAGGGAGCAGTACTTC
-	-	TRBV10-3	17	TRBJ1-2	CAISEDRVSFPNYGYTF	TGTGCCATCAGTGAGGACAGAGTCTCATTCCCTAACTATGGCTACACCTTC
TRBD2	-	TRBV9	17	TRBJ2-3	CASSVTSGGQRTDTQYF	TGTGCCAGCAGCGTGACTAGCGGGGGCCAACGCACAGATACGCAGTATTTT
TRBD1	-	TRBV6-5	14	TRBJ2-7	CASSYGDSSYEQYF	TGTGCCAGCAGTTACGGGGACAGCTCCTACGAGCAGTACTTC
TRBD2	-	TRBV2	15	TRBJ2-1	CASSEGSGIYNEQFF	TGTGCCAGCAGTGAGGGTAGCGGGATATACAACGAGCAGTTCTTC
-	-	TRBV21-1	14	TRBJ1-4	CASRRTTTNEKLFF	TGTGCCAGCAGAAGGACAACAACTAATGAAAAACTGTTTTTT
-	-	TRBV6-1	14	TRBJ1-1	CAIWETEENTEAFF	TGTGCCATCTGGGAGACCGAGGAGAACACTGAAGCTTTCTTT
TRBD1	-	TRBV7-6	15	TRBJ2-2	CASVTGQGVTGELFF	TGTGCCAGCGTCACGGGACAGGGGGTTACCGGGGAGCTGTTTTTT
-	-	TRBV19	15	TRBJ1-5	CASSMGSYSNQPQHF	TGTGCCAGTAGTATGGGCAGCTATAGCAATCAGCCCCAGCATTTT
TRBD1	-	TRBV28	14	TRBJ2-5	CASSLGQDQETQYF	TGTGCCAGCAGTCTTGGACAGGACCAAGAGACCCAGTACTTC
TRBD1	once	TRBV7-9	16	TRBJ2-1	CASSREPGQGSNEQFF	TGTGCCAGCAGTCGAGAGCCGGGACAGGGGAGCAATGAGCAGTTCTTC
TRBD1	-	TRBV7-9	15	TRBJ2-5	CASSLSTGPQETQYF	TGTGCCAGCAGCCTATCGACAGGGCCGCAAGAGACCCAGTACTTC
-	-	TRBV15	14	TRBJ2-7	CATSIKQGFYEQYF	TGTGCCACCAGCATAAAACAGGGTTTCTACGAGCAGTACTTC
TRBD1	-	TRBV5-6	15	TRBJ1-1	CASSLETGVNTEAFF	TGTGCCAGCAGCTTGGAGACAGGGGTGAACACTGAAGCTTTCTTT
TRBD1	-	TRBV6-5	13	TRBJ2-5	CASSTDRLWEQYF	TGTGCCAGCAGTACGGACAGGCTGTGGGAGCAGTACTTC
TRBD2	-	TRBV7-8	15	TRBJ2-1	CASSYGTSGPGEQFF	TGTGCCAGCAGCTACGGGACTAGCGGCCCCGGTGAGCAGTTCTTC
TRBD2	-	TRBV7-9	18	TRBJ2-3	CASSDYRWGGRETDTQYF	TGTGCCAGCAGCGACTACCGGTGGGGCGGGAGAGAAACAGATACGCAGTATTTT
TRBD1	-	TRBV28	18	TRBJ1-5	CASRKGGTGPGSNQPQHF	TGTGCCAGCAGAAAGGGGGGGACAGGGCCGGGGAGCAATCAGCCCCAGCATTTT
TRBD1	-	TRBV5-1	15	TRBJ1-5	CASRSKGQGDQPQHF	TGCGCCAGCAGATCGAAGGGACAGGGTGATCAGCCCCAGCATTTT
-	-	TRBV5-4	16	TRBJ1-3	CASSLGTPSSGNTIYF	TGTGCCAGCAGCTTGGGGACACCATCCTCTGGAAACACCATATATTTT
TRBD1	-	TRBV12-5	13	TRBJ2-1	CASARTGYDEQFF	TGTGCTAGTGCCCGGACAGGGTATGATGAGCAGTTCTTC
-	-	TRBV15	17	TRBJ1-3	CATSRGAGLSSGNTIYF	TGTGCCACCAGCAGAGGGGCAGGCCTTTCCTCTGGAAACACCATATATTTT
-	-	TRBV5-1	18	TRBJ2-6	CASSLVLVGSSGANVLTF	TGCGCCAGCAGCTTGGTCCTAGTGGGGAGCTCTGGGGCCAACGTCCTGACTTTC
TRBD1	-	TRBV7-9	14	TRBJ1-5	CASSSTGTNQPQHF	TGTGCCAGCAGCTCGACAGGGACCAATCAGCCCCAGCATTTT
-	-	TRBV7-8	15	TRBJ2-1	CASSLDLQGRNEQFF	TGTGCCAGCAGCTTAGACCTACAGGGGAGGAATGAGCAGTTCTTC
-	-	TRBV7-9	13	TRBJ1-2	CASSLGDGDGYTF	TGTGCCAGCAGCTTAGGAGACGGAGATGGCTACACCTTC
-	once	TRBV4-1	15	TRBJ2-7	CASSQVTTSSYEQYF	TGCGCCAGCAGCCAAGTCACGACTAGCTCCTACGAGCAGTACTTC
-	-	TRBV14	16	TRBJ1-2	CASSQDRRGNPYGYTF	TGTGCCAGCAGCCAAGATCGGAGGGGAAACCCCTATGGCTACACCTTC
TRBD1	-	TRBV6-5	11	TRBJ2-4	CASSRGDREYF	TGTGCCAGCAGTCGAGGGGACAGAGAGTACTTC
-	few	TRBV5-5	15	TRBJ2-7	CASSLELLMTYEQYF	TGTGCCAGCAGCTTGGAACTTCTAATGACCTACGAGCAGTACTTC